The subject of this entry is one TCR beta chain. What it binds is not known. The treatment denotes: approximately 9-day PBMC culture with coronavirus spike peptide pools or control peptides (ViraFEST assay). This sample stems from a study of vaccination and CD4 T cells after COVID-19. Across the study: The convalescents were made up of six males and four females, two of whom were Hispanic.

Oncomine TCR Beta short-read sequencing was applied to DNA from cultured CD4+ T cells. MiXCR was run by TCRdb on the PCR reads, yielding one entry per CDR3 protein. The data contain under 11,000 distinct CDR3 sequences, roughly 40% of them seen just once; the ten biggest clones take up about 37%. The TCR originated in a human donor who had recovered from COVID-19. The sample comprised CD4+ T cells from blood, cultured in vitro.

In DNA, the CDR3 is TGTGCCAGCAGCCCAACTAGCGGGACGAACACCGGGGAGCTGTTTTTT. Its protein product is CASSPTSGTNTGELFF. The chain employs TRBV7-2 and TRBJ2-2, with 10 nucleotides matching TRBD2. The length of the CDR3 is 16 residues. V was pared by 5 bases and J by 0 bases, with 3 bases of the junction left unmatched. In germline, CDR1 is SGHTA, CDR2 FQGNSA.